A single count supports the clone carrying this T cell receptor beta chain. Its antigen remains unknown. The sample belongs to a study of T cell responses to AZD1222 COVID-19 vaccine. The study's findings and limits: Among the donors, most were white British and more were female, and clonal diversity was possibly underestimated. CD4 TCRs covered the whole spike, strongest at regions 160-218 and 743-854.

Profiled with immunoSEQ multiplex PCR; TCRdb holds only in-frame clones, not every one. Among 120,000 to 150,000 clones listed, about 93% were seen once. J lost 3 bases, V lost 1 base, and 1 base had no gene match. The CDR3 extends over 16 amino acids. Germline V gene lookup returns CDR1 SEHNR and CDR2 FQNEAQ (reference sequence). The source material was peripheral blood, sampled on day 0 of AZD1222 vaccination. The TCR sequence derives from an adult in good health. The V call is TRBV7-9, the J call TRBJ2-7; 15 bases align to TRBD2. CDR3 amino acids: CASSLGTSGRVYEQYF. The CDR3 DNA follows: TGTGCCAGCAGCTTAGGGACTAGCGGGAGGGTCTACGAGCAGTACTTC.